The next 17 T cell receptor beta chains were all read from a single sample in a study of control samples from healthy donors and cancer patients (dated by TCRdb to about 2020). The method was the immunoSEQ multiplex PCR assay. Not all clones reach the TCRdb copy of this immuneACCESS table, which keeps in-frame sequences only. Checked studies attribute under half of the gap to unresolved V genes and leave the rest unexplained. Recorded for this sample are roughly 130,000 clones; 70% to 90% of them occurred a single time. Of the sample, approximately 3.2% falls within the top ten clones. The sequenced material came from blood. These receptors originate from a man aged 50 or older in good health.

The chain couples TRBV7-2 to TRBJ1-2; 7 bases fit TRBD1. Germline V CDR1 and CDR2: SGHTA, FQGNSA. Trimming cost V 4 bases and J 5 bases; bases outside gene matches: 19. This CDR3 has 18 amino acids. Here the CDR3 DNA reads TGTGCCAGCAGCTCCCCGTCCAGGCGACAGGGAGGTTGGTATGGCTACACCTTC. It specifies CASSSPSRRQGGWYGYTF.

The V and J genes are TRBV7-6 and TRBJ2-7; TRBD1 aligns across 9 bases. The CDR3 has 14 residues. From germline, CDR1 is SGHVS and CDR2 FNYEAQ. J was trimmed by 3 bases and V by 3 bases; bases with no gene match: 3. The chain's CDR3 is CASSFRDRDYEQYF. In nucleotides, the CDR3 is TGTGCCAGCAGCTTCCGGGACAGGGACTACGAGCAGTACTTC.

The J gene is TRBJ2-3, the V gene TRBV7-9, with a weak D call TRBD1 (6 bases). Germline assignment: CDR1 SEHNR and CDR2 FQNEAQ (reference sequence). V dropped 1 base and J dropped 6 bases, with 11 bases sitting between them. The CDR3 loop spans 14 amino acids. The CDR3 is CASSLVTGWDTQYF. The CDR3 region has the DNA TGTGCCAGCAGCTTAGTGACAGGTTGGGATACGCAGTATTTT.

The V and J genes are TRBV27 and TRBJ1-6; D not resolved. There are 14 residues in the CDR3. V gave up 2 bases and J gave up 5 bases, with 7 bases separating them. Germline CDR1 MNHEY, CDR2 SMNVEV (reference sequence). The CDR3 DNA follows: TGTGCCAGCAGTTTAGACATAAATAATTCACCCCTCCACTTT. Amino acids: CASSLDINNSPLHF.

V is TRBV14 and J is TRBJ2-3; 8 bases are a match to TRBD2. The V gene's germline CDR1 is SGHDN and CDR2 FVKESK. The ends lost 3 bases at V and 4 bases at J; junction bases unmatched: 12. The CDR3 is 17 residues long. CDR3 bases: TGTGCCAGCAGCCAGGTCGGGGGGGTCCTCCAAGCAGATACGCAGTATTTT. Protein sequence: CASSQVGGVLQADTQYF.

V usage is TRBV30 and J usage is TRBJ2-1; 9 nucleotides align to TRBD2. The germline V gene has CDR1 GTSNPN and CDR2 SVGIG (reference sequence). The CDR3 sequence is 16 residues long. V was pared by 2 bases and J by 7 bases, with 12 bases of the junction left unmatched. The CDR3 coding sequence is TGTGCCTGGAGTCCTAAGGGTGCGGGGGGGCGGAATGAGCAGTTCTTC. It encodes CAWSPKGAGGRNEQFF. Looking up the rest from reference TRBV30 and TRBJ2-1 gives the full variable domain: SQTIHQWPATLVQPVGSPLSLECTVEGTSNPNLYWYRQAAGRGLQLLFYSVGIGQISSEVPQNLSASRPQDRQFILSSKKLLLSDSGFYLCAWSPKGAGGRNEQFFGPGTRLTVL.

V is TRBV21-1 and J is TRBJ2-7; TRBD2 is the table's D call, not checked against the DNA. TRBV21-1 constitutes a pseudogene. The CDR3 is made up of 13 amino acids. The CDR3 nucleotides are TGTGCCAGCAGCACCCGGTCCCTGAGAAAGCAGTACTTC. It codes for CASSTRSLRKQYF.

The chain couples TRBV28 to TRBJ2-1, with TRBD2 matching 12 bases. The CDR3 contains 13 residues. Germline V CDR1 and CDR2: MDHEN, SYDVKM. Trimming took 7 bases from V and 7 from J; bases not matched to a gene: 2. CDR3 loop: CASILAGGNEQFF. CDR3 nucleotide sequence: TGTGCCAGCATACTAGCGGGGGGTAATGAGCAGTTCTTC.

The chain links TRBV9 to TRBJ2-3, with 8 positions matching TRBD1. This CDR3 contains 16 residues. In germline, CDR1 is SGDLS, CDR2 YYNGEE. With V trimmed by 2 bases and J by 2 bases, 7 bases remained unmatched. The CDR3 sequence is CASSVTGDPTTDTQYF. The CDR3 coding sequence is TGTGCCAGCAGCGTGACAGGGGACCCCACCACAGATACGCAGTATTTT.

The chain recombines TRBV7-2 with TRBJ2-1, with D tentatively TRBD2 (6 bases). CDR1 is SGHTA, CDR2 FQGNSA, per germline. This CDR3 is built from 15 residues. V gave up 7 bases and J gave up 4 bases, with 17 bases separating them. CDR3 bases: TGTGCCAGCAAACGAGTAGCGGAGTCTTACAATGAGCAGTTCTTC. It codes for CASKRVAESYNEQFF.

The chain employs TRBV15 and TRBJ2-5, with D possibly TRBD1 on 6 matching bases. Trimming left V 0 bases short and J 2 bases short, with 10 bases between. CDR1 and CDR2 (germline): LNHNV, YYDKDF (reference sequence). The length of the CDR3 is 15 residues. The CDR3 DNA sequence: TGTGCCACCAGCAGAGACAGGGGCTTTCAAGAGACCCAGTACTTC. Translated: CATSRDRGFQETQYF.

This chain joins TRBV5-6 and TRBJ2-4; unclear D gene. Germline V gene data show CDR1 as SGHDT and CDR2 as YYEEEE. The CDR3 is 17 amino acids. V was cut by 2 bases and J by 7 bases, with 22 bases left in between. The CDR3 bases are TGTGCCAGCAGCTTCATGTTTGGCAGGCTTGATAGGAACATTCAGTACTTC. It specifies CASSFMFGRLDRNIQYF.

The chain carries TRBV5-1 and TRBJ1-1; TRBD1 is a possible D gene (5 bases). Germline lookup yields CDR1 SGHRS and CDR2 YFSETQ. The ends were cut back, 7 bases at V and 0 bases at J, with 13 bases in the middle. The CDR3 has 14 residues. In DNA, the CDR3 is TGCGCCAGCGAACGGGGAGGGGTGAACACTGAAGCTTTCTTT. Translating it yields CASERGGVNTEAFF.

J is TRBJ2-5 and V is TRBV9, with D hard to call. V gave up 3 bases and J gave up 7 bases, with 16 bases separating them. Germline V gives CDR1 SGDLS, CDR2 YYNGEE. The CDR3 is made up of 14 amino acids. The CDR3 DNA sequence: TGTGCCAGCAGCGCCTCGGACCTCGTACGGACCCAGTACTTC. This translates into CASSASDLVRTQYF.

CDR3 loop: CASSRTLQGADTEAFF. The CDR3 DNA is TGTGCCAGCAGCCGAACGCTACAGGGGGCCGACACTGAAGCTTTCTTT. The rearrangement joins TRBV5-4 to TRBJ1-1; 9 nucleotides align to TRBD1. Germline V gives CDR1 SGHNT, CDR2 YYREEE (reference sequence). V lost 4 bases, J lost 3 bases, and 10 bases stayed unmatched. The CDR3 has 16 amino acids.

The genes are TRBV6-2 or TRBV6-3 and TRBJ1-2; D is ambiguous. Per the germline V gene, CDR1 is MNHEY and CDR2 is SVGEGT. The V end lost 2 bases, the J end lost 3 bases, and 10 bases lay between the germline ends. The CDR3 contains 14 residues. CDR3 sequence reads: CASSYSGPHYGYTF. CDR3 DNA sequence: TGTGCCAGCAGTTACAGTGGACCGCACTATGGCTACACCTTC.

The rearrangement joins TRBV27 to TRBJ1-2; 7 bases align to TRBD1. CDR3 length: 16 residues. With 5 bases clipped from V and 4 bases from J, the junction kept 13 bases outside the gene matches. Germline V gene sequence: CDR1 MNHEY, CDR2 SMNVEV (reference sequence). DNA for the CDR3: TGTGCCAGCAGTCCCCCTCCGGGACAGAGCCTCTATGGCTACACCTTC. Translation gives CASSPPPGQSLYGYTF.